The entry below gives a single T cell receptor beta chain sequence along with its context. Its cognate antigen has yet to be identified. No much larger clone exists at a distance of one base, and base qualities are not known. CDR1 and CDR2 are read off the germline V gene (reference sequence) as LNHNV and YYDKDF. Between the V and J ends, shortened by 0 bases and 10 bases respectively, the junction contains 22 bases. From the cysteine up to the phenylalanine, the CDR3 has a length of 18 residues. Of the read, only the CDR3 DNA is kept; its 54 bases are in frame from base 1. This record belongs to a study of Ad26.COV2.S vaccination and SARS-CoV-2 variants (dated by TCRdb to the early 2020s). Notes on the research overall: Vaccine-arm donors came from COV1001, a multicentre, randomized, double-blind, placebo-controlled phase I-IIa trial of Ad26.COV2.S in healthy adults. Ad26.COV2.S was administered intramuscularly at 5 x 10^10 or 1 x 10^11 viral particles, either as a single shot or as two shots given 56 days apart. Sequencing of the TCRbeta repertoire served to evaluate the specificity and breadth of SARS-CoV-2-reactive T cell receptors following Ad26.COV2.S vaccination. The TCR-sequenced set comprised roughly 30 samples: around 20 Ad26.COV2.S vaccine recipients, 5 placebo recipients and 8 SARS-CoV-2 convalescent individuals. Participants in the trial were split at random into five groups of five each, receiving low-dose or high-dose Ad26.COV2.S once or twice, or else placebo on both occasions. Investigators remained blinded to trial group allocation during experiments and outcome assessment.

TCRbeta CDR3 regions were sequenced with the immunoSEQ Assay. After extraction, genomic DNA underwent amplification by bias-controlled multiplex PCR, followed by high-throughput sequencing. The paper's data handling went like this. Collapsing and filtering of sequences were performed to quantify the absolute abundance of each unique TCRbeta CDR3 region. T cell fraction was estimated by normalizing TCRbeta template counts to usable DNA, with usable DNA measured through amplification of reference genes found in all nucleated cells. Repertoire TCRs were annotated as SARS-CoV-2-specific by exact matching of V gene, CDR3 amino acid sequence and J gene to a known reactive TCR set. The reference SARS-CoV-2 TCR set was obtained from MIRA and was filtered for enrichment in COVID-19-positive ImmuneCODE repertoires, whereby public or cross-reactive TCRs were removed. Drawing on the MIRA antigens, annotated TCRs were analysed further at the level of specific ORF or position within ORF. Breadth was defined as the number of annotated unique rearrangements divided by the total number of unique productive rearrangements, and depth was defined as the summed frequency of the annotated unique rearrangements. Two-sided Wilcoxon rank-sum tests were used to compare TCR breadth between groups. In its TCRdb copy, this immuneACCESS table keeps in-frame sequences only and misses some clones. Where compared with another copy, unresolved V genes explain less than half of these, and the others have no known cause. From that table come the V and J calls and clone size; the DNA was used to work out D and trimming. The sample contains around 250,000 clones, about 87% of them found a single time. The top ten constitute around 3.5% of the sample.

General findings and caveats noted by the study authors: After vaccination, spike-specific CD8+ and CD4+ T cell responses were reported to show substantial breadth. The study lacked the statistical power to compare responses across vaccine doses or regimens. It was noted by the authors that total T cell responses may have been underestimated by the TCR breadth and depth analyses. Vaccine and placebo recipients had comparable non-spike TCR breadth, which fits with the vaccine containing only spike. Spike-specific TCR breadth was higher in Ad26.COV2.S recipients than in placebo recipients (P = 0.0014).

According to the study, the label for this sample's treatment or condition signals: 19 received Ad26.COV2.S at low or high dose, single or two shots; about 5 received placebo; per-sample allocation not given. For vaccine and placebo recipients, the sequenced repertoires came from samples collected on day 63 after the first injection. In Cohort 1b, about 27 adults aged 18-55 years were enrolled at a single site in Boston, USA, between 29 July and 7 August 2020. As a vaccine, Ad26.COV2.S was a replication-incompetent adenovirus type 26 vector that expressed a prefusion-stabilized SARS-CoV-2 spike protein derived from the original Wuhan strain.

The sequence derives from a person between 18 and 65 years old who received the Ad26.COV2.S COVID-19 vaccine or a placebo. The specimen comprised peripheral blood, sampled in a trial of Ad26.COV2.S vaccine versus placebo. The chain couples TRBV15 to TRBJ1-6; tentative D gene TRBD1, with 6 bases matching. Here the CDR3 is given as CATSRDMAGAAELSPLHF. The bases read TGTGCCACCAGCAGAGATATGGCAGGGGCCGCCGAGCTCTCACCCCTCCACTTT.